The subject of this entry is one TCR beta chain. Antigen specificity is unknown. V gave up 2 bases and J gave up 5 bases, with 10 bases separating them. The CDR3 spans 14 residues. Germline V lookup: CDR1 MNHEY, CDR2 SVGAGI. This specimen belongs to a study of cytomegalovirus exposure and HLA in healthy donors. Whole-study results and caveats: It was found in a later analysis that first-cohort TCR clusters tended to co-occur in the 120 validation repertoires.

Profiled with immunoSEQ multiplex PCR; TCRdb holds only in-frame clones, not every one. Of 200,000 or so clones listed, over 65% are singletons. The source material was PBMCs. The sequence came from a woman between 18 and 30 years old in good health and CMV-seronegative. The J gene is TRBJ2-1, the V gene TRBV6-5; D is perhaps TRBD1 or TRBD2 (5 bases each). CDR3 region: CASSYPGANNEQFF. The CDR3 DNA sequence: TGTGCCAGCAGTTACCCCGGGGCTAACAATGAGCAGTTCTTC.